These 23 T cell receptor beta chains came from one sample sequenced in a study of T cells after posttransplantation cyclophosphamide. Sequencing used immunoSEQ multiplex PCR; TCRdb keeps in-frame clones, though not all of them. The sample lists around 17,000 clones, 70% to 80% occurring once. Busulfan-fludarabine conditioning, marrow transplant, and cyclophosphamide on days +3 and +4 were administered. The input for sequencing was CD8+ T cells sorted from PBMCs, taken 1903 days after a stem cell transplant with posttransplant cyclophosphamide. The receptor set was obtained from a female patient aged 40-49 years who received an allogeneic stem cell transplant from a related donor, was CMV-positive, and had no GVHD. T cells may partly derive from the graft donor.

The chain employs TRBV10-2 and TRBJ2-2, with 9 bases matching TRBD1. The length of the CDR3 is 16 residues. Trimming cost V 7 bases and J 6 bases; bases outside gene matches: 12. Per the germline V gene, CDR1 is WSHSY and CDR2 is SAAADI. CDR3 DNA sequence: TGCGCCAGCACCCCAGTTCGGGACAGGGCGGCCGGGGAGCTGTTTTTT. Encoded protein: CASTPVRDRAAGELFF.

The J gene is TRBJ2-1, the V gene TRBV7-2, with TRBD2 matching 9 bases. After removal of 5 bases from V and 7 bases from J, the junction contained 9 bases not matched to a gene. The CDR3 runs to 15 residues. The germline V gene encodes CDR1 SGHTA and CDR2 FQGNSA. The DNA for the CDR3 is TGTGCCAGCAGCCCTACTAGCGGGTGGGGGAATGAGCAGTTCTTC. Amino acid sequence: CASSPTSGWGNEQFF.

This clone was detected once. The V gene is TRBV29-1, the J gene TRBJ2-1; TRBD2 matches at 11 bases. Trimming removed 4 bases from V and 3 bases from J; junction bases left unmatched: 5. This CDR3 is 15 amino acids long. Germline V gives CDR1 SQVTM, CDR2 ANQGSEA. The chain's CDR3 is CSVVLAGGLYNEQFF. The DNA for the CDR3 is TGCAGCGTTGTTCTAGCGGGGGGCCTCTACAATGAGCAGTTCTTC.

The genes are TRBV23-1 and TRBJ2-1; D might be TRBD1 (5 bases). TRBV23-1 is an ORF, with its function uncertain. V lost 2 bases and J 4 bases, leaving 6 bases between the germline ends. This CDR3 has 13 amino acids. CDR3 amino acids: CASSQRTYNEQFF. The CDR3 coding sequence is TGCGCCAGCAGTCAACGGACATACAATGAGCAGTTCTTC.

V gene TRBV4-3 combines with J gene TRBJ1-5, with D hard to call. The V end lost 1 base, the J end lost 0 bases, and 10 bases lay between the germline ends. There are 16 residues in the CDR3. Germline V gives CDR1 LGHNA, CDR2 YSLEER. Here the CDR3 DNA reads TGCGCCAGCAGCCAAGGTGTCGGGTATAGCAATCAGCCCCAGCATTTT. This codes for CASSQGVGYSNQPQHF.

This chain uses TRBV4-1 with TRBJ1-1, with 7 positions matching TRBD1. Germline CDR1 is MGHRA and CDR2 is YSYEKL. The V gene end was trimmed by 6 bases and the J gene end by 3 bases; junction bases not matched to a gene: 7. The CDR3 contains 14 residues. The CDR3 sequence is CASRLGTVHTEAFF. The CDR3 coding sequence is TGCGCCAGCAGACTCGGGACAGTGCACACTGAAGCTTTCTTT.

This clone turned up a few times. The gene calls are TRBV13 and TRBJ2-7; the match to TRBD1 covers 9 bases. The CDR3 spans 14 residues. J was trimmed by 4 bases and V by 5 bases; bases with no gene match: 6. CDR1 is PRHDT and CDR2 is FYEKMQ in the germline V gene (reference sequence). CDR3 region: CASSLAGTGYEQYF. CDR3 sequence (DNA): TGTGCCAGCAGCCTCGCCGGGACAGGGTACGAGCAGTACTTC.

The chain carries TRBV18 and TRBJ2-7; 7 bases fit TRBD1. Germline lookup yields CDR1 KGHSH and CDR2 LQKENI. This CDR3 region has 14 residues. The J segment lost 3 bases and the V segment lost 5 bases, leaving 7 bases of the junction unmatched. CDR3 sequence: CASSGETGNYEQYF. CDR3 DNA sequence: TGTGCCAGCTCAGGGGAGACAGGGAACTACGAGCAGTACTTC.

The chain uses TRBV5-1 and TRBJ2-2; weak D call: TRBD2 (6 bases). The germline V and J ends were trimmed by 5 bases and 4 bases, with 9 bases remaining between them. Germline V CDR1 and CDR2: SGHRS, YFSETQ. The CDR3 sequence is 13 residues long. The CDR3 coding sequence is TGCGCCAGCAGGGAGGGAGGCACCGGGGAGCTGTTTTTT. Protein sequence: CASREGGTGELFF.

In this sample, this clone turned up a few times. For the CDR3, the DNA is TGTGCCAGTAGTCTCGGGACAGGATATGGCTACACCTTC. It codes for CASSLGTGYGYTF. The chain links TRBV19 to TRBJ1-2, with 8 bases lining up with TRBD1. The CDR3 spans 13 residues. After removal of 5 bases from V and 5 bases from J, the junction contained 4 bases not matched to a gene. Germline CDR1 is LNHDA and CDR2 is SQIVND (reference sequence).

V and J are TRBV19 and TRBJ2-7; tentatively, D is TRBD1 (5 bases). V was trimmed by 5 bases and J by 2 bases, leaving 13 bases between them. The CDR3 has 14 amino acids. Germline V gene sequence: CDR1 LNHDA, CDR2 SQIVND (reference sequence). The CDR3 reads CASSVRQSTYEQYF. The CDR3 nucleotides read TGTGCCAGTAGTGTTAGACAGAGCACCTACGAGCAGTACTTC.

CDR3 sequence (DNA): TGCGCCAGCAGTCAAACACAGGTTTACGAGCAGTACTTC. Amino acid sequence: CASSQTQVYEQYF. The chain recombines TRBV4-1 with TRBJ2-7; TRBD1 is a possible D gene (5 bases). This CDR3 comprises 13 residues. Trimming took 6 bases from V and 4 from J, leaving 13 bases between them. The V gene's germline CDR1 is MGHRA and CDR2 YSYEKL.

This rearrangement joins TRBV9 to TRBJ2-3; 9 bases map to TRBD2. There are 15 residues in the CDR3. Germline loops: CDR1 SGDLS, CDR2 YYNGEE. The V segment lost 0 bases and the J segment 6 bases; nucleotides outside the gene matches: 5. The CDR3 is CASSVGVAGADTQYF. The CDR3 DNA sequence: TGTGCCAGCAGCGTAGGGGTAGCGGGGGCGGATACGCAGTATTTT.

CDR3 loop: CASSLYPENIQYF. The DNA of the CDR3 is TGTGCCAGCAGTTTATACCCGGAAAACATTCAGTACTTC. The chain recombines TRBV27 with TRBJ2-4; D is ambiguous. Deletions cut 1 base from V and 5 bases from J, with 6 bases between. This CDR3 has 13 amino acids. Germline CDR1 reads MNHEY; CDR2 reads SMNVEV (reference sequence).

This chain's CDR3 is CASRSGGQISNEQFF. In DNA, the CDR3 is TGTGCCAGCAGGTCAGGGGGGCAAATTTCCAATGAGCAGTTCTTC. The chain employs TRBV11-2 and TRBJ2-1, with D perhaps TRBD1 (7 bases). Looked up from germline, CDR1 is SGHAT and CDR2 is FQNNGV. The V gene lost 6 bases and the J gene lost 6 bases, with 18 bases spanning the gap. The CDR3 has 15 residues.

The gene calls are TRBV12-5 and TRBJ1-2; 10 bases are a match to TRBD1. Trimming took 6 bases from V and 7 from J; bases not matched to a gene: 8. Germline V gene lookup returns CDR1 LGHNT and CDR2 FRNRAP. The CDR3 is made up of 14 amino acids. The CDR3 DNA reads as TGTGCTAGTGGCAAGGGACAGGGGTTTGGTGGCTACACCTTC. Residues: CASGKGQGFGGYTF. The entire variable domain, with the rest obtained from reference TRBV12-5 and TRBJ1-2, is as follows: DARVTQTPRHKVTEMGQEVTMRCQPILGHNTVFWYRQTMMQGLELLAYFRNRAPLDDSGMPKDRFSAEMPDATLATLKIQPSEPRDSAVYFCASGKGQGFGGYTFGSGTRLTVV.

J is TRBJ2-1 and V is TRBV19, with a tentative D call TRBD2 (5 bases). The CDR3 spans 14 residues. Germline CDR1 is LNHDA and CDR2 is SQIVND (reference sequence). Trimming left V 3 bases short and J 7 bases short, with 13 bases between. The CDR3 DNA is TGTGCCAGTAGTATGGAGGAAGGGTTTAATGAGCAGTTCTTC. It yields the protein CASSMEEGFNEQFF.

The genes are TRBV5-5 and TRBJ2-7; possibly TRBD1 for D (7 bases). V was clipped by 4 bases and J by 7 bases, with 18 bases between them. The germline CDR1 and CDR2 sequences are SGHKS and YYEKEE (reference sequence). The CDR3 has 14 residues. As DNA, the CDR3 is TGTGCCAGCAGCCCACGACGCAGGGGGGATGAGCAGTACTTC. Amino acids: CASSPRRRGDEQYF.

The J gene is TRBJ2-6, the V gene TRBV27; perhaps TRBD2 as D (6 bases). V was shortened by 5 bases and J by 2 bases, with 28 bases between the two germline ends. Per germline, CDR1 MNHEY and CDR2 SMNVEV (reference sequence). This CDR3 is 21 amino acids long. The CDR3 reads CASSPLGRTTEPRTGANVLTF. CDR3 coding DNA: TGTGCCAGCAGTCCTTTAGGGAGGACGACAGAACCCAGGACTGGGGCCAACGTCCTGACTTTC.

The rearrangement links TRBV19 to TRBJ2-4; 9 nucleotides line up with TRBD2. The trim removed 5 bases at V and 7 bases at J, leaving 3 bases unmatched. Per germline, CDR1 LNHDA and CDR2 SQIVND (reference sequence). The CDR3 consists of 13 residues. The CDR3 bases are TGTGCCAGTAGTGGTCTAGCGGGGAACATTCAGTACTTC. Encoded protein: CASSGLAGNIQYF.

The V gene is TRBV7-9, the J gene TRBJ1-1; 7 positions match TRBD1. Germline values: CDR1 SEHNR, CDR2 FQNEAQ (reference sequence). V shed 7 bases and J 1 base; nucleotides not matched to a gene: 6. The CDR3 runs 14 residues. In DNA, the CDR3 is TGTGCCAGCACCTTGCGACAGGGGAACACTGAAGCTTTCTTT. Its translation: CASTLRQGNTEAFF.

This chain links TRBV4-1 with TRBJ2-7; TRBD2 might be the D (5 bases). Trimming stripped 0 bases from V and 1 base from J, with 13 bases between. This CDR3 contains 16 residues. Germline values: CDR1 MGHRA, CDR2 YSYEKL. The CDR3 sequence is CASSQDEEEGSYEQYF. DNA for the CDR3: TGCGCCAGCAGCCAAGATGAGGAAGAGGGATCCTACGAGCAGTACTTC.

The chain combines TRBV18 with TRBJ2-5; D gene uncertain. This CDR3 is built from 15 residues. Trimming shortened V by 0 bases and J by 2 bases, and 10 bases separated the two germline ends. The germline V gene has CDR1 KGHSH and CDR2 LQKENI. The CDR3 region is CASSPPSNTQETQYF. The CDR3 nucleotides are TGTGCCAGCTCACCACCAAGTAATACTCAAGAGACCCAGTACTTC.